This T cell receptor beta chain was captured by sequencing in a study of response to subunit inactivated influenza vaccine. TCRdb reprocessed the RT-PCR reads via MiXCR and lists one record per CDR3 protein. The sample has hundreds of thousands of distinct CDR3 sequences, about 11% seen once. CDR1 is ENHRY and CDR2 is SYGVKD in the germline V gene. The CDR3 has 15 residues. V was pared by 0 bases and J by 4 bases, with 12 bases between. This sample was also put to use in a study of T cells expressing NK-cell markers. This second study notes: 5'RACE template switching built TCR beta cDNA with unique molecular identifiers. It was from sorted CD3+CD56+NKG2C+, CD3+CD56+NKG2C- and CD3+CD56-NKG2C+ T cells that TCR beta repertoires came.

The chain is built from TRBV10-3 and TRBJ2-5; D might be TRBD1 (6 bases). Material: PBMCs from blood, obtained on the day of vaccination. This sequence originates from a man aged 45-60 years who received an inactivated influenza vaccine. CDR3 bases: TGTGCCATCAGTGAGTCTAACAGGGCCGGAGAGACCCAGTACTTC. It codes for CAISESNRAGETQYF.